The clone carrying this T cell receptor beta chain was detected ten times or more. The antigen remains undetermined. The data stem from a study of regulatory T cells in long-lasting Graves disease. Notes on the study in general: Persistent patients had a count of shared public clonotypes (around 2,700) that exceeded that of new patients (about 930).

The time point denotes: persistent/refractory GD, antithyroid drugs over 5 years with positive TRAb. The TCR library was made from RNA that had been extracted from PBMCs in TRIzol. iRepertoire HTBI primers and Arm-PCR of CDR3 regions built TCR beta libraries. TCRdb reanalysed the multiplex PCR reads using MiXCR and keeps one entry per CDR3 protein. In the table there are some 370,000 distinct CDR3 sequences, about 23% of which are singletons. J gave up 4 bases and V 6 bases, and 3 bases lay outside the gene matches. The CDR3 sequence is 12 residues long. CDR1 and CDR2 from the germline V gene are DFQATT and SNEGSKA (reference sequence).

The V and J genes are TRBV20-1 and TRBJ1-2; TRBD1 matches at 9 bases. The TCR sequence derives from a woman aged 40 to 55 with Graves disease. This specimen consisted of peripheral blood mononuclear cells (PBMCs), obtained when the disease was refractory, from a patient treated with antithyroid drugs. CDR3 in amino acids: CSARDRVYGYTF. CDR3 nucleotide sequence: TGCAGTGCCCGGGACAGGGTCTATGGCTACACCTTC.